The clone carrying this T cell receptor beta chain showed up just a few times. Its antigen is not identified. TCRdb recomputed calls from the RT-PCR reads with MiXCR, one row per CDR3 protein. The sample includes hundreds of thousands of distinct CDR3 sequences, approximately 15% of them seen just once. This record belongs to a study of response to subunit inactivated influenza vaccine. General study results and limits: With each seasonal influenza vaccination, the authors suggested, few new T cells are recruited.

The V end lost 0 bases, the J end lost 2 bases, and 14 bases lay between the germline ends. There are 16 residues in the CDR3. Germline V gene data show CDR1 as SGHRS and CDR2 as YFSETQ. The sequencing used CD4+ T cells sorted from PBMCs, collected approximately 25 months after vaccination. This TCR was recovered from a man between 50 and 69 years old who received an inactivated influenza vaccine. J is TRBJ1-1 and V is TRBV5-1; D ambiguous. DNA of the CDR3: TGCGCCAGCAGCTTGGGTGGGAGGGTTTACAACACTGAAGCTTTCTTT. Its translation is CASSLGGRVYNTEAFF.